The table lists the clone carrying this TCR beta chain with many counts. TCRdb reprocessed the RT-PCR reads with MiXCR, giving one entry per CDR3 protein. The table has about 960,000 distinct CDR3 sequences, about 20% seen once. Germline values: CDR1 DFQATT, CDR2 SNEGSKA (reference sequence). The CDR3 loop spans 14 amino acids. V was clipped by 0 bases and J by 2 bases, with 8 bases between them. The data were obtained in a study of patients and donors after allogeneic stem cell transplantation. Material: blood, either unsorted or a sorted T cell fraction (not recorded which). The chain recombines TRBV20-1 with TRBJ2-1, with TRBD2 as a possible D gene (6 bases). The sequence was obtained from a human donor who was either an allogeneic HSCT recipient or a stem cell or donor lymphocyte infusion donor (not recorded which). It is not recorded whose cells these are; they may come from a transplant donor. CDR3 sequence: CSARERRAYNEQFF. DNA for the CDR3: TGCAGTGCTAGAGAACGGAGGGCCTACAATGAGCAGTTCTTC.